The rows below give T cell receptor beta chains drawn from one sample of a study of blood T cell repertoires in COVID-19. Libraries were prepared by immunoSEQ multiplex PCR; TCRdb keeps only in-frame clonotypes and omits some of them. The data contain about 310,000 clones, roughly 91% of them singletons. The sample consisted of PBMCs or T cells enriched from blood (not recorded which). These receptor sequences come from a woman in her 30s who had recovered from COVID-19. The CDR3 runs from the conserved cysteine through the conserved F or W. The D gene is left open where the match is weak. Clone size, where shown, is once, few, many, or a class for clones that have expanded.

d_call,v_call,clone_size,j_call,cdr3_nt,cdr3_aa
TRBD1,TRBV5-1,-,TRBJ1-1,TGCGCCAGCATCTCTACAGGGGGAACTGAAGCTTTCTTT,CASISTGGTEAFF
-,TRBV5-5,-,TRBJ1-2,TGTGCCAGCAGCTTGGGGACAGCCTTCTATGGCTACACCTTC,CASSLGTAFYGYTF
-,TRBV7-8,-,TRBJ1-3,TGTGCCAGCAGCTTACTTCTCTCTGGAAACACCATATATTTT,CASSLLLSGNTIYF
TRBD1,TRBV5-6,once,TRBJ2-7,TGTGCCAGCAGTTGGGACAGGGGATACGAGCAGTACTTC,CASSWDRGYEQYF
TRBD2,TRBV11-3,-,TRBJ2-7,TGTGCCAGCAGCCCTTCTAGCGGGAGTTCCTACGAGCAGTACTTC,CASSPSSGSSYEQYF
-,TRBV29-1,-,TRBJ1-1,TGCAGCGTTGAAGGTGAGGGGAGGACAACTGAAGCTTTCTTT,CSVEGEGRTTEAFF
TRBD2,TRBV30,-,TRBJ2-3,TGTGCCTGGAGCCCATCTAGACTAGCGGGAGTTATAGATACGCAGTATTTT,CAWSPSRLAGVIDTQYF
-,TRBV18,-,TRBJ2-7,TGTGCCAGCTCACAATCTAGTGACTCCTACGAGCAGTACTTC,CASSQSSDSYEQYF
TRBD2,TRBV6-2/TRBV6-3,once,TRBJ2-7,TGTGCCAGCAGCAAAAACCGGGACTACCTAATTTGGGAGCAGTACTTC,CASSKNRDYLIWEQYF
TRBD1,TRBV4-3,-,TRBJ1-1,TGCGCCAGCAGCCAAGACTGGACAGGGCAGACTGAAGCTTTCTTT,CASSQDWTGQTEAFF
-,TRBV29-1,few,TRBJ2-1,TGCAGCGTTGAATCGGGGTCTCTCTACAATGAGCAGTTCTTC,CSVESGSLYNEQFF
TRBD2,TRBV9,-,TRBJ2-3,TGTGCCAGCAGCACAAGCGGGAGGGAGGCCGATACGCAGTATTTT,CASSTSGREADTQYF
-,TRBV9,once,TRBJ1-1,TGTGCCAGCAGCATCCAAATGGGAAGGGGCGCAAATACTGAAGCTTTCTTT,CASSIQMGRGANTEAFF
-,TRBV27,-,TRBJ2-2,TGTGCCAGCAGTCCGGACACTGACTTCACCGGGGAGCTGTTTTTT,CASSPDTDFTGELFF
-,TRBV7-2,-,TRBJ1-5,TGTGCCAGCAGCTTACAAAGCAATCAGCCCCAGCATTTT,CASSLQSNQPQHF